These 20 T cell receptor beta chains were all obtained from the same sample, sequenced in a study of T cell responses to AZD1222 COVID-19 vaccine. Libraries were prepared by immunoSEQ multiplex PCR; TCRdb keeps only in-frame clonotypes and omits some of them. The sample consists of about 150,000 clones, less than 90% of them appearing once. The specimen comprised peripheral blood, sampled on day 0 of MenACWY control vaccination. The receptors originated from an adult in good health.

The V and J genes are TRBV30 and TRBJ1-1, with 11 bases fitting TRBD1. CDR1 and CDR2 (germline): GTSNPN, SVGIG (reference sequence). This CDR3 is built from 16 residues. Losses at the gene ends were 1 base for V and 3 bases for J; bases not matched to a gene: 7. The chain's CDR3 is CAWSDGQGARDTEAFF. The CDR3, as DNA: TGTGCCTGGAGTGACGGACAGGGGGCAAGGGACACTGAAGCTTTCTTT.

The chain has TRBV4-3 and TRBJ1-4; D is perhaps TRBD1 (5 bases). The CDR3 totals 14 residues. The germline CDR1 and CDR2 sequences are LGHNA and YSLEER. Trimming removed 5 bases from V and 8 bases from J, with 15 bases in between. The CDR3 reads CASSLGPQWEKLFF. Written as DNA, the CDR3 is TGCGCCAGCAGCTTGGGGCCTCAGTGGGAAAAACTGTTTTTT.

The chain couples TRBV6-5 to TRBJ1-5; D is uncertain. CDR1 is MNHEY, CDR2 SVGAGI, per germline. V was cut by 2 bases and J by 2 bases, with 7 bases left in between. The length of the CDR3 is 14 residues. The DNA for the CDR3 is TGTGCCAGCAGTTACGATGGGGGCAATCAGCCCCAGCATTTT. Translating it yields CASSYDGGNQPQHF.

The V call is TRBV10-3, the J call TRBJ2-6; D may be TRBD2 (6 bases). V was cut by 4 bases and J by 0 bases, with 10 bases left in between. From germline, CDR1 is ENHRY and CDR2 SYGVKD. The CDR3 extends over 16 amino acids. Here the CDR3 DNA reads TGTGCCATCAGTGGGGACGGGAGCTCTGGGGCCAACGTCCTGACTTTC. Amino acid sequence: CAISGDGSSGANVLTF.

The V call is TRBV28, the J call TRBJ2-3, with no clear D. Germline lookup yields CDR1 MDHEN and CDR2 SYDVKM. The CDR3 extends over 14 amino acids. Trimming stripped 6 bases from V and 4 bases from J, with 14 bases between. The DNA for the CDR3 is TGTGCCAGCAGGGCCCTTGTGGGTGCAGATACGCAGTATTTT. As protein: CASRALVGADTQYF.

This chain joins TRBV6-2 or TRBV6-3 and TRBJ1-1; no clear D. This CDR3 has 12 amino acids. Germline loops: CDR1 MNHEY, CDR2 SVGEGT. Trimming removed 6 bases from V and 4 bases from J, with 9 bases in between. CDR3: CASSGRGTEAFF. The CDR3 region has the DNA TGTGCCAGCAGCGGAAGAGGCACTGAAGCTTTCTTT.

The chain employs TRBV5-4 and TRBJ1-2, with TRBD1 identical over 7 bases. Per the germline V gene, CDR1 is SGHNT and CDR2 is YYREEE (reference sequence). The V and J ends lost 0 bases and 4 bases, in that order; junction bases with no gene match: 9. The CDR3 has 16 residues. CDR3 loop: CASSLDADRVVYGYTF. CDR3 nucleotides: TGTGCCAGCAGCTTGGACGCTGACAGGGTCGTCTATGGCTACACCTTC. Complete variable domain (other parts from reference TRBV5-4 and TRBJ1-2): ETGVTQSPTHLIKTRGQQVTLRCSSQSGHNTVSWYQQALGQGPQFIFQYYREEENGRGNFPPRFSGLQFPNYSSELNVNALELDDSALYLCASSLDADRVVYGYTFGSGTRLTVV.

This sequence joins TRBV6-1 and TRBJ1-6, with D maybe TRBD1 (5 bases). This CDR3 comprises 16 residues. CDR1 MNHNS and CDR2 SASEGT come from the germline V gene. The V end was cut by 4 bases, the J end by 12 bases, with 22 bases between. In nucleotides, the CDR3 is TGTGCCAGCAGTGCACTGAGGGGCAGCCATTCGGGACCCCTCCACTTT. As protein: CASSALRGSHSGPLHF.

The V and J genes are TRBV4-2 and TRBJ2-7; D is ambiguous. The V and J ends lost 0 bases and 3 bases respectively, with 6 bases between them. This CDR3 spans 13 amino acids. Germline V gene data show CDR1 as LGHNA and CDR2 as YNFKEQ. This CDR3 reads CASSQELSYEQYF. In DNA, the CDR3 is TGTGCCAGCAGCCAAGAGTTGAGCTACGAGCAGTACTTC.

This clone was seen just once. The gene calls are TRBV5-4 and TRBJ2-5, with a weak D call TRBD2 (5 bases). The CDR3 is 14 amino acids. The V end was cut by 4 bases, the J end by 4 bases, with 14 bases between. CDR1 and CDR2 (germline): SGHNT, YYREEE (reference sequence). The CDR3 coding sequence is TGTGCCAGCAGCCCGGAGGTAGCGAGAGAGACCCAGTACTTC. It codes for CASSPEVARETQYF.

This clone was observed once. The chain employs TRBV27 and TRBJ1-2; 7 bases are a match to TRBD1. Germline loops: CDR1 MNHEY, CDR2 SMNVEV (reference sequence). V gave up 5 bases and J gave up 3 bases; unmatched junction bases: 12. This CDR3 comprises 16 residues. CDR3 DNA: TGTGCCAGCAGTCCAAGGACAGGCGTTGGGGACTATGGCTACACCTTC. Translation: CASSPRTGVGDYGYTF.

The gene calls are TRBV7-2 and TRBJ2-7; 10 positions agree with TRBD1. This CDR3 region has 14 residues. In germline, CDR1 is SGHTA, CDR2 FQGNSA. V was clipped by 5 bases and J by 5 bases; unmatched bases: 6. CDR3 in amino acids: CASSLSGTGDEQYF. The CDR3 nucleotides read TGTGCCAGCAGCCTATCCGGGACAGGGGACGAGCAGTACTTC. The full variable domain, completed using reference TRBV7-2 and TRBJ2-7, is GAGVSQSPSNKVTEKGKDVELRCDPISGHTALYWYRQSLGQGLEFLIYFQGNSAPDKSGLPSDRFSAERTGGSVSTLTIQRTQQEDSAVYLCASSLSGTGDEQYFGPGTRLTVT.

The chain combines TRBV29-1 with TRBJ2-7; 7 nucleotides line up with TRBD1. Per the germline V gene, CDR1 is SQVTM and CDR2 is ANQGSEA. Unmatched junction bases numbered 5, after V lost 4 bases and J lost 5 bases. The CDR3 runs 12 residues. The CDR3, as DNA: TGCAGCGTTGGACAGGGATTGAACGAGCAGTACTTC. Amino acid sequence: CSVGQGLNEQYF.

This chain links TRBV18 with TRBJ2-1; 8 positions match TRBD1. The CDR3 has 16 amino acids. J was trimmed by 7 bases and V by 6 bases; bases with no gene match: 14. Per germline, CDR1 KGHSH and CDR2 LQKENI. CDR3 in DNA: TGTGCCAGCTCGCCCCCAGGGGGCAGTAACGGGAATGAGCAGTTCTTC. Translated: CASSPPGGSNGNEQFF.

CDR3 in amino acids: CASSSIDSNEQYV. DNA of the CDR3: TGTGCCAGCAGTTCCATAGACAGCAACGAGCAGTACGTC. This rearrangement joins TRBV6-5 to TRBJ2-7; weak D call: TRBD1 (5 bases). Trimming pared 4 bases from V and 5 bases from J, leaving 12 bases between. Germline CDR1 reads MNHEY; CDR2 reads SVGAGI. CDR3 length: 13 amino acids.

This CDR3 is CASSLLGQGDEKLFF. The CDR3 coding sequence is TGTGCCAGCAGCTTGTTAGGACAGGGAGATGAAAAACTGTTTTTT. This chain uses TRBV5-4 with TRBJ1-4; 8 bases fit TRBD1. CDR1 is SGHNT, CDR2 YYREEE, per germline (reference sequence). This CDR3 region has 15 residues. With 1 base clipped from V and 6 bases from J, the junction kept 5 bases outside the gene matches.

The chain combines TRBV2 with TRBJ2-1, with 12 bases fitting TRBD2. Germline trimming cut 8 bases from V and 6 bases from J; bases unmatched to any gene: 11. Germline CDR1 reads SNHLY; CDR2 reads FYNNEI. This CDR3 comprises 16 residues. CDR3: CASWELAGGPINEQFF. CDR3 sequence (DNA): TGTGCCAGCTGGGAACTAGCGGGAGGACCCATCAATGAGCAGTTCTTC.

The J gene is TRBJ2-1, the V gene TRBV6-1, with 14 bases identical to TRBD2. CDR1 MNHNS and CDR2 SASEGT come from the germline V gene. CDR3 length: 16 residues. Trimming removed 2 bases from V and 9 bases from J; junction bases left unmatched: 6. CDR3 protein: CASSELGLAGVGEQFF. CDR3 coding DNA: TGTGCCAGCAGTGAATTGGGACTAGCGGGAGTCGGTGAGCAGTTCTTC.

The chain couples TRBV6-5 to TRBJ2-2; possible D gene TRBD2, 6 bases. CDR3 length: 14 amino acids. The V gene's germline CDR1 is MNHEY and CDR2 SVGAGI. V was pared by 8 bases and J by 5 bases, with 15 bases between. The CDR3 region has the DNA TGTGCCAGCGGGAGGTGGAGGACGACCGGGGAGCTGTTTTTT. It codes for CASGRWRTTGELFF.

This rearrangement joins TRBV9 to TRBJ2-3, with D hard to call. Germline V lookup: CDR1 SGDLS, CDR2 YYNGEE. V lost 4 bases and J lost 4, with 10 bases in between. The CDR3 sequence is 13 residues long. CDR3 sequence (DNA): TGTGCCAGCAGCCCCCACTTGCCAGATACGCAGTATTTT. Amino acid sequence: CASSPHLPDTQYF. The full variable domain, its missing parts supplied by reference TRBV9 and TRBJ2-3, is DSGVTQTPKHLITATGQRVTLRCSPRSGDLSVYWYQQSLDQGLQFLIQYYNGEERAKGNILERFSAQQFPDLHSELNLSSLELGDSALYFCASSPHLPDTQYFGPGTRLTVL.